This passage covers 24 T cell receptor beta chains from one sample sequenced in a study of tumor and adjacent non-tumor tissue in lung cancer. This sample's RNA came from whole unsorted tissue. Distant lung tissue was collected more than 3 cm away from the tumor edge. TCRbeta libraries were built with three rounds of nested PCR, modified from ARM-PCR. Via MiXCR, TCRdb re-called the multiplex PCR reads, giving one row per CDR3 protein. The table records 90,000 to 100,000 distinct CDR3 sequences, roughly 80% of them present only once. The material sequenced was distant non-tumor lung tissue. The receptor source for this set is a man aged 60 to 75 with small cell lung cancer.

About this clonotype itself: One end of the junction fails to match germline, which may point to a read error. V gene TRBV4-2 combines with J gene TRBJ2-2; 9 bases are a match to TRBD2. From germline, CDR1 is LGHNA and CDR2 YNFKEQ. The CDR3 runs to 17 residues. The CDR3 loop is CTSSEGASGTHTGELFF. Here the CDR3 DNA reads TGTACCAGCAGCGAAGGAGCTAGCGGGACCCACACCGGGGAGTTGTTTTTT.

Comments on this clonotype: At one end the junction does not follow the germline gene, possibly because of a read error. The chain couples TRBV5-4 to TRBJ1-2; D is ambiguous. Germline loops: CDR1 SGHNT, CDR2 YYREEE (reference sequence). The CDR3 spans 14 residues. CDR3 in amino acids: CASSLGGRRNGYTF. CDR3 nucleotide sequence: TGCGCCAGCAGCTTGGGTGGGCGGCGGAATGGCTACACCTTC.

This chain uses TRBV6-6 with TRBJ2-1; D not certain. This CDR3 has 14 amino acids. V dropped 6 bases and J dropped 6 bases, with 15 bases sitting between them. Germline values: CDR1 MNHNY, CDR2 SVGAGI (reference sequence). The chain's CDR3 is CASRQTHTLNEQFF. In DNA form, the CDR3 reads TGTGCCAGCAGACAGACCCACACTCTCAATGAGCAGTTCTTC.

Turning to this clonotype: The junction does not match germline at one end; this may be a read error. The rearrangement uses TRBV14 and TRBJ2-1, with a tentative D call TRBD2 (6 bases). The CDR3 contains 16 residues. Per the germline V gene, CDR1 is SGHDN and CDR2 is FVKESK. The CDR3 DNA reads TGTGCCAGCAACCAAGGGCGGAGGGTCCTACTGGATGAGCTGTTCTTC. It codes for CASNQGRRVLLDELFF. The full variable domain, with the rest looked up from reference TRBV14 and TRBJ2-1, is EAGVTQFPSHSVIEKGQTVTLRCDPISGHDNLYWYRRVMGKEIKFLLHFVKESKQDESGMPNNRFLAERTGGTYSTLKVQPAELEDSGVYFCASNQGRRVLLDELFFGPGTRLTVL.

With regard to this clonotype: Mismatch with germline at one junction end may stem from a read error. This chain links TRBV6-1 with TRBJ2-7; TRBD2 agrees at 7 bases. This CDR3 has 17 residues. Looked up from germline, CDR1 is MNHNS and CDR2 is SASEGT. This chain's CDR3 is CASSVSQLAPSSYEQYF. CDR3 in DNA: TGTGCCAGCAGCGTGAGCCAACTAGCGCCGAGCTCCTACGAGCAATACTTC.

Concerning this clonotype itself: A much larger clonotype is one base distant, so this may be a read error. V gene TRBV7-9 combines with J gene TRBJ2-1; 8 bases align to TRBD1. The CDR3 totals 19 residues. The V segment lost 2 bases and the J segment 0 bases; nucleotides outside the gene matches: 12. CDR1 and CDR2 from the germline V gene are SEHNR and FQNEAQ (reference sequence). CDR3 sequence: CASSLRPGQDTISYNEQFF. CDR3 DNA: TGTGCCAGCAGCTTAAGGCCGGGACAGGATACCATCTCCTACAATGAGCAGTTCTTC. Full variable domain (missing parts from reference TRBV7-9 and TRBJ2-1): DTGVSQNPRHKITKRGQNVTFRCDPISEHNRLYWYRQTLGQGPEFLTYFQNEAQLEKSRLLSDRFSAERPKGSFSTLEIQRTEQGDSAMYLCASSLRPGQDTISYNEQFFGPGTRLTVL.

This clonotype was found once. One junction end disagrees with the germline gene, perhaps due to a read error. The J gene is TRBJ2-4, the V gene TRBV11-2; weak D call: TRBD2 (5 bases). The germline V gene encodes CDR1 SGHAT and CDR2 FQNNGV. This CDR3 has 15 amino acids. CDR3 in DNA: TGTGCCAGTAGCTTAGATCTCGAGGGCACAGCCATTCAGTACTTC. Residues: CASSLDLEGTAIQYF. The full variable domain, rest sourced from reference TRBV11-2 and TRBJ2-4, is EAGVAQSPRYKIIEKRQSVAFWCNPISGHATLYWYQQILGQGPKLLIQFQNNGVVDDSQLPKDRFSAERLKGVDSTLKIQPAKLEDSAVYLCASSLDLEGTAIQYFGAGTRLSVL.

Points on this clonotype: A read error may account for a junction end that differs from germline. The chain carries TRBV6-5 and TRBJ2-5, with 8 bases matching TRBD2. Germline CDR1 reads MNHEY; CDR2 reads SVGAGI. This CDR3 region has 16 residues. CDR3 nucleotide sequence: TGTGCCAGCAATTACTCGGGGGGGGCGCCCCGTGAGACCCAGTACTTC. It is translated as CASNYSGGAPRETQYF.

Concerning this clonotype: The junction does not match germline at one end; this may be a read error. The chain has TRBV11-3 and TRBJ2-1; D not certain. The CDR3 runs 13 residues. Germline loops: CDR1 SGHNT, CDR2 YENEEA. The CDR3 loop reads CTSSLGLGIDLFF. The CDR3 nucleotides read TGTACCAGCAGCTTAGGTCTAGGGATAGATCTGTTCTTC.

Remarks on this clonotype: The junction shows a germline mismatch at one end, possibly a read error. The chain carries TRBV11-3 and TRBJ2-2; D not certain. The CDR3 has 15 amino acids. Germline lookup yields CDR1 SGHNT and CDR2 YENEEA. CDR3 region: CVSSLQPSNTWELFF. Here the CDR3 DNA reads TGTGTCAGCAGCTTACAGCCTTCGAACACCTGGGAGCTGTTTTTT.

Only one count was recorded for this clonotype. A much larger clone is a single base away; this may be a read error. The chain combines TRBV20-1 with TRBJ2-7, with D hard to call. Germline-derived CDR1 and CDR2 are DFQATT and SNEGSKA (reference sequence). The CDR3 consists of 12 residues. This chain's CDR3 is CSAVLSSYEQHF. The CDR3 coding sequence is TGCAGTGCTGTGTTGAGCTCCTACGAGCAGCACTTC.

Note on this clonotype: A read error may account for a junction end that differs from germline. The chain employs TRBV5-6 and TRBJ2-3, with 10 nucleotides matching TRBD1. The CDR3 contains 14 residues. Germline values: CDR1 SGHDT, CDR2 YYEEEE. The CDR3 sequence is CAGSLGTGADTQYF. CDR3 in DNA: TGTGCCGGCAGCCTGGGGACAGGGGCAGATACGCAGTATTTT.

This clonotype came up a few times. One end of the junction fails to match germline, which may point to a read error. The chain has TRBV11-2 and TRBJ2-1; no firm D call. This CDR3 has 14 residues. Germline loops: CDR1 SGHAT, CDR2 FQNNGV. CDR3 nucleotides: TGTGCCACCAGCTTAGAGGCAGGCTTGGTTGAGCACTTCTTC. Translation gives CATSLEAGLVEHFF.

J is TRBJ2-5 and V is TRBV12-3 or TRBV12-4; D unclear. This CDR3 is built from 17 residues. Trimming shortened V by 7 bases and J by 5 bases, and 26 bases separated the two germline ends. DNA for the CDR3: TGTGCCAGCACCCCAACACCGGTCGTGTTACGGGCTGAGACCCAGTACTTC. Amino acid sequence: CASTPTPVVLRAETQYF.

The sample holds a few counts of this clonotype. Given a much more abundant clone one base away, this may be a read error. This chain links TRBV7-8 with TRBJ2-3, with D unresolved. The ends were cut back, 0 bases at V and 3 bases at J, with 7 bases in the middle. Germline lookup yields CDR1 SGHVS and CDR2 FQNEAQ. CDR3 length equals 14 residues. The CDR3 region is CASSLAPSTDTQYF. In nucleotides, the CDR3 is TGTGCCAGCAGCTTAGCCCCCTCAACAGATACGCAGTATTTT. The full variable domain, rest sourced from reference TRBV7-8 and TRBJ2-3, is GAGVSQSPRYKVAKRGQDVALRCDPISGHVSLFWYQQALGQGPEFLTYFQNEAQLDKSGLPSDRFFAERPEGSVSTLKIQRTQQEDSAVYLCASSLAPSTDTQYFGPGTRLTVL.

A word on this clonotype: A read error may account for a junction end that differs from germline. The chain recombines TRBV5-1 with TRBJ1-6, with D perhaps matching TRBD1 (6 bases). There are 15 residues in the CDR3. Germline CDR1 reads SGHRS; CDR2 reads YFSETQ. The CDR3 protein is CASSLYGQKNSHLHF. In DNA form, the CDR3 reads TGCGCCAGCAGCTTATACGGACAGAAGAATTCACACCTCCACTTT.

This clonotype is judged medium-sized. This chain uses TRBV11-2 with TRBJ2-1; D is possibly TRBD2 (5 bases). Between the trimmed V and J ends, which lost 2 bases and 5 bases, there was a span of 7 bases. CDR3 length equals 13 residues. CDR1 is SGHAT, CDR2 FQNNGV, per germline. The chain's CDR3 is CASSLRGNNEQFF. CDR3 nucleotides: TGTGCCAGCAGCTTACGAGGGAACAATGAGCAGTTCTTC.

Note on this clonotype: Because it lacks the conserved phenylalanine or tryptophan at the end, this CDR3 is likely a read error. The DNA is left out, because the CDR3 cannot be placed on it with certainty; the CDR3 is given as TCRdb lists it. V usage is TRBV4-2 and J usage is TRBJ1-5. The germline gives CDR1 LGHNA, CDR2 YNFKEQ. Counting both end residues, the CDR3 totals 14 amino acids. The CDR3 here is CASSQEHGNQPQHS.

This clonotype was picked up a small number of times. A much larger clone lies one base from this, so it may be a read error. The V call is TRBV28, the J call TRBJ2-2; either TRBD1 or TRBD2 may fit D (6 bases each). The V end lost 5 bases, the J end lost 2 bases, and 15 bases lay between the germline ends. The germline V gene has CDR1 MDHEN and CDR2 SYDVKM. This CDR3 has 16 residues. CDR3 region: CASSAPRGANTGELFF. In nucleotides, the CDR3 is TGTGCCAGCAGTGCCCCGAGGGGGGCAAACACCGGGGAGCTGTTTTTT.

Concerning this clonotype: Its ends do not fully match the called genes, so a read error is possible. The genes are TRBV6-5 and TRBJ2-1; 13 bases are shared with TRBD2. Germline assignment: CDR1 MNHEY and CDR2 SVGAGI. This CDR3 region has 15 residues. CDR3 DNA sequence: TGTGCCAGCGGGACTAGCGGGAAGACCTACAATGAGCAATTGTTC. This sequence encodes CASGTSGKTYNEQLF.

The chain couples TRBV29-1 to TRBJ1-2; no firm D call. CDR3 size: 12 residues. Germline values: CDR1 SQVTM, CDR2 ANQGSEA. For the CDR3, the DNA is TGCGGCACCCGAGCCGATGAGGATGTCTACACCTTC. It translates to CGTRADEDVYTF.

The J gene is TRBJ2-1, the V gene TRBV11-2, with 7 positions matching TRBD1. The germline V gene has CDR1 SGHAT and CDR2 FQNNGV. The ends lost 0 bases at V and 15 bases at J; junction bases unmatched: 11. This CDR3 spans 14 amino acids. This CDR3 is CASSLETGLVDRFF. The CDR3 DNA follows: TGTGCCAGCAGCTTAGAGACAGGGTTGGTTGACCGGTTCTTC.

Details on this clonotype: A single base separates this from a much larger clone, so it may be a read error. This chain links TRBV20-1 with TRBJ1-1, with D possibly being TRBD1 (5 bases). This CDR3 comprises 15 residues. Germline CDR1 is DFQATT and CDR2 is SNEGSKA (reference sequence). The CDR3 protein is CNASNYQGTNTEAFF. In DNA form, the CDR3 reads TGCAATGCCAGTAACTATCAGGGAACGAACACTGAAGCTTTCTTT.

On this clonotype: A much larger clone differs by one base, so this may be a read error. The rearrangement uses TRBV5-1 and TRBJ1-3; a possible D gene is TRBD1 (6 bases). In germline, CDR1 is SGHRS, CDR2 YFSETQ. There are 15 residues in the CDR3. Trimming left V 8 bases short and J 2 bases short, with 17 bases between. The CDR3 region is CARSRGQPAGNTIYF. CDR3 nucleotide sequence: TGCGCCAGGAGCAGAGGACAGCCTGCTGGAAACACCATATATTTT.